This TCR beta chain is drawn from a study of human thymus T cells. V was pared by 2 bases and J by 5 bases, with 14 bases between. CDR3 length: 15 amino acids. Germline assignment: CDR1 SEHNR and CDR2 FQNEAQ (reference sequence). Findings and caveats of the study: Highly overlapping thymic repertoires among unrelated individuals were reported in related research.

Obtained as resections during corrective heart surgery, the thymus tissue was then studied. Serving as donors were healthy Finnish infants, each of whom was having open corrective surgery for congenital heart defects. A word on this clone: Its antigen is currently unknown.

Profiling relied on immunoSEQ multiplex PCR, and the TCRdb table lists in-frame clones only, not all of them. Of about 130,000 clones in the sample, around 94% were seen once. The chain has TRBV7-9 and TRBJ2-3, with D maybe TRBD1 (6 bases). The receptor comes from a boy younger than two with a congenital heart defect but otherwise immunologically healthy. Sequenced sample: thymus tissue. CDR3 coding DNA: TGTGCCAGCAGCTTATTACAGGGCCCCGGAGATACGCAGTATTTT. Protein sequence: CASSLLQGPGDTQYF.